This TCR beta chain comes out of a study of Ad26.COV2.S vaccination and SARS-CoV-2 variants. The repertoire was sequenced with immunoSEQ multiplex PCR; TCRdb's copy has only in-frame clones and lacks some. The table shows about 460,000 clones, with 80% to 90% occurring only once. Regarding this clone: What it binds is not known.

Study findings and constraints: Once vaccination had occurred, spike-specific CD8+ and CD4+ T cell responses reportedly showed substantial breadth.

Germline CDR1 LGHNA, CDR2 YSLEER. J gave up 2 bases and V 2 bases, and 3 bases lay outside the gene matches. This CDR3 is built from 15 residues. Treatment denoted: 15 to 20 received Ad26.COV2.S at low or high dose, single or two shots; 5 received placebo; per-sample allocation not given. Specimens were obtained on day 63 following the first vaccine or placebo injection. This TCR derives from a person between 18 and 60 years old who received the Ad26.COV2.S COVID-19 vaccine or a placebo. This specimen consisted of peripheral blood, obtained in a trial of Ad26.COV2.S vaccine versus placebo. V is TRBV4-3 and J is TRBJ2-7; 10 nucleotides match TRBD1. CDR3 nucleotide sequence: TGCGCCAGCAGCCAACGGACAGGGGGACCCTACGAGCAGTACTTC. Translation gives CASSQRTGGPYEQYF.